Listed here is a single TCR beta chain. Its antigen is not known. 13 Jbeta primers and 60 Vbeta primers were used for the PCR. Sequencing used immunoSEQ multiplex PCR; TCRdb keeps in-frame clones, though not all of them. The profile shows under 150,000 clones, over 70% of them singletons. This sample was taken from a study of cytomegalovirus exposure and HLA in healthy donors. Study background: In an earlier analysis, some 110 million unique TCR beta sequences were found from some 200 million T cells.

CDR1 and CDR2 from the germline V gene are SNHLY and FYNNEI. The CDR3 sequence is 14 residues long. V trimming: 6 bases; J trimming: 8 bases; junction bases outside the gene matches: 6. Points from the study as a whole: Later analysis demonstrated an association between a missense DCLRE1C variant and TCR beta V- and J-gene trimming. Later findings reportedly placed an Asian-associated ancestry cluster below the approximately 650-donor mean for N-insertions.

The receptor was isolated from a woman younger than 30 in good health and CMV-seronegative. Sequences were obtained from PBMCs. The gene calls are TRBV2 and TRBJ2-1, with 11 bases that match TRBD2. The CDR3 reads CASSRSGRDDEQFF. The CDR3 coding sequence is TGTGCCAGCAGCCGTAGCGGGAGGGACGATGAGCAGTTCTTC.